This TCR beta chain was captured by sequencing in a study of regulatory T cells in long-lasting Graves disease. Sequencing libraries for TCR beta were prepared with iRepertoire HTBI primers and Arm-PCR of CDR3 regions. From the multiplex PCR reads, TCRdb called clonotypes with MiXCR, one entry per CDR3 protein. The sample has hundreds of thousands of distinct CDR3 sequences; approximately 23% are singletons. Notes on the study in general: Accuracy might have suffered from few samples. Sharing of public clonotypes was greater in persistent patients (over 2,500) than in new patients (roughly 1,000).

Noted time point: persistent/refractory GD, antithyroid drugs over 5 years with positive TRAb. There was RNA extracted from PBMCs, and the TCR library was made from it. The CDR3 contains 15 residues. From germline, CDR1 is MNHEY and CDR2 SVGAGI. Trimming removed 2 bases at V and 8 bases at J, with 16 bases between. This clonotype has a count of ten or more. What it binds is unknown. The chain combines TRBV6-5 with TRBJ1-3; tentatively, D is TRBD1 (5 bases). This clonotype originated in a female donor with Graves disease. Specimen: peripheral blood mononuclear cells (PBMCs), collected when the disease was refractory, from a patient treated with antithyroid drugs. CDR3 region: CASSYLSETGDTIYF. Written as DNA, the CDR3 is TGTGCCAGCAGTTACCTCTCCGAGACGGGGGACACCATATATTTT.